Shown below are 6 T cell receptor beta chains from a single sample sequenced in a study of CD8+ T cells in alopecia areata. Sequencing templates came from extracted RNA that was reverse transcribed into cDNA. Assay used: immunoSEQ multiplex PCR; TCRdb lists only in-frame clones, some missing. The data show tens of thousands of clones, around 59% seen once. The sequenced sample was NKG2D-high CD8+ T cells sorted from blood. The receptors were gathered from a human donor with alopecia areata.

This clone showed up just a few times. V usage is TRBV7-9 and J usage is TRBJ2-7; 8 nucleotides agree with TRBD2. J was trimmed by 3 bases and V by 5 bases; bases with no gene match: 12. This CDR3 has 16 residues. CDR1 and CDR2 from the germline V gene are SEHNR and FQNEAQ (reference sequence). The CDR3 coding sequence is TGTGCCAGCAGCCCCAATGAAGGCGGGAGGAACTACGAGCAGTACTTC. Residues: CASSPNEGGRNYEQYF.

This clone has a single count. The J gene is TRBJ2-7, the V gene TRBV7-6; D may match TRBD1 or TRBD2 (5 bases each). The CDR3 loop spans 15 amino acids. Deletions cut 5 bases from V and 1 base from J, with 15 bases between. Germline CDR1 is SGHVS and CDR2 is FNYEAQ. CDR3: CASSPGAGSSYEQYF. The CDR3 nucleotides are TGTGCCAGCAGCCCCGGGGCAGGGAGTTCCTACGAGCAGTACTTC.

This clone turned up a few times. The chain carries TRBV27 and TRBJ2-6; D is unresolved. Germline CDR1 and CDR2: MNHEY and SMNVEV (reference sequence). The V gene lost 1 base and the J gene lost 1 base, with 2 bases spanning the gap. The CDR3 extends over 14 amino acids. CDR3 region: CASSLYSGANVLTF. The CDR3 DNA reads TGTGCCAGCAGTTTATATTCTGGGGCCAACGTCCTGACTTTC.

The chain joins TRBV29-1 to TRBJ2-2; D uncertain. There are 13 residues in the CDR3. Germline CDR1 SQVTM, CDR2 ANQGSEA. V lost 5 bases, J lost 0 bases, and 7 bases lay in between. The CDR3 loop is CSVWKSNTGELFF. CDR3 nucleotide sequence: TGCAGCGTTTGGAAGTCGAACACCGGGGAGCTGTTTTTT.

On this clone itself: A read error may account for a junction end that differs from germline. The genes are TRBV7-6 and TRBJ1-4, with unresolved D. The CDR3 is made up of 11 amino acids. The germline CDR1 and CDR2 sequences are SGHVS and FNYEAQ. The CDR3 loop reads CASSLEADNVF. The CDR3 DNA is TGTGCCAGCAGCTTAGAAGCGGATAATGTTTTT.

The chain is built from TRBV6-6 and TRBJ1-6; D is uncertain. V shed 2 bases and J shed 2 bases, with 4 bases lying between them. CDR1 MNHNY and CDR2 SVGAGI come from the germline V gene (reference sequence). This CDR3 spans 14 amino acids. The CDR3 reads CASSYNPYNSPLHF. DNA for the CDR3: TGTGCCAGCAGTTACAATCCCTATAATTCACCCCTCCACTTT.